This note documents a single T cell receptor (beta chain) sequence. This entry belongs to a study of blood T cell repertoires in COVID-19. Source study methods: Estimated nucleated cell counts came from reference gene primer amplification. TCRdb's table, derived via immunoSEQ multiplex PCR, lists solely in-frame clones and lacks some. Clone size and the V and J calls come from that table; the DNA yielded D and trimming. The sample shows about 190,000 clones, 75% to 95% of them seen only once. In germline, CDR1 is ENHRY, CDR2 SYGVKD. The V gene lost 6 bases and the J gene lost 1 base, with 9 bases spanning the gap. This CDR3 comprises 13 residues.

The chain uses TRBV10-3 and TRBJ2-5; TRBD2 might be the D (6 bases). Sequenced sample: peripheral blood. The clonotype was recovered from a man aged 45-65 years with acute or convalescent COVID-19. This CDR3 reads CAIRSAGQETQYF. DNA of the CDR3: TGTGCCATCAGGTCAGCGGGCCAAGAGACCCAGTACTTC.